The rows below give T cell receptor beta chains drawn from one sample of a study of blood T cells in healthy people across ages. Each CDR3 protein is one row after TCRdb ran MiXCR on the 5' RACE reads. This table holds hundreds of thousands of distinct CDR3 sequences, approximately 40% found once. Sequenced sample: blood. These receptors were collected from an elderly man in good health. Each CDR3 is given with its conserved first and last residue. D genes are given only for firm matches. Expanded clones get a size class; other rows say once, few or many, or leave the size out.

TGTGCCAGCAGTTCGCGTTTTAGGGGAACGCGGAATGAGCAGTTCTTC | CASSSRFRGTRNEQFF | TRBV12-3/TRBV12-4 | few | NA | TRBJ2-1
TGTGCCAGCAGTGCCCAACTAGCGGGGGCAGCCAAAAACATTCAGTACTTC | CASSAQLAGAAKNIQYF | TRBV2 | NA | TRBD2 | TRBJ2-4
TGTGCCAGCAGCCAGGGGCCGGGACTAGCGTTTTACGAGCAGTACTTC | CASSQGPGLAFYEQYF | TRBV28 | few | TRBD2 | TRBJ2-7
TGTGCCAGCAGCTACGGACCCCCTGGCGAGCAGTACTTC | CASSYGPPGEQYF | TRBV7-2 | NA | NA | TRBJ2-7
TGCAGTGCTAGAGATGCGGGAGTAGGGCATGAGCAGTTCTTC | CSARDAGVGHEQFF | TRBV20-1 | few | TRBD2 | TRBJ2-1
TGTGCCAGCAGTCTTGAGGTAGCGGGGGGGTCGGGCAATGAGCAGTTCTTC | CASSLEVAGGSGNEQFF | TRBV5-5 | NA | TRBD2 | TRBJ2-1
TGCGCCAGCAGCCCAGGGTGGGGATCAGCCGGGGAGCTGTTTTTT | CASSPGWGSAGELFF | TRBV5-1 | NA | NA | TRBJ2-2
TGTGCCAGCAGTGCGGGGCAGGAAAAACTGTTTTTT | CASSAGQEKLFF | TRBV2 | NA | NA | TRBJ1-4
TGCGCCAGCAGCAACCGGGAGGGTACGCAGTATTTT | CASSNREGTQYF | TRBV4-3 | few | TRBD2 | TRBJ2-3
TGTGCCAGCAGCCAAGGCACTTACCCGGGACAGGGGAGGATTGAAGCTTTCTTT | CASSQGTYPGQGRIEAFF | TRBV4-2 | few | TRBD1 | TRBJ1-1
TGTGCCAGCAGCTTTCGGACTAGTCGGGCCAATGAGCAGTTCTTC | CASSFRTSRANEQFF | TRBV7-2 | few | TRBD2 | TRBJ2-1
TGCAGTGCTCGAGGACCAAAAAATGAGCAGTTCTTC | CSARGPKNEQFF | TRBV20-1 | NA | NA | TRBJ2-1
TGTGCCAGCAGCGAGGAATGGGGCAGGGTTGAGACCCAGTACTTC | CASSEEWGRVETQYF | TRBV7-2 | NA | NA | TRBJ2-5
TGCAGTGCTAGAGCTGGACAGGGTTCCAATGAGCAGTTCTTC | CSARAGQGSNEQFF | TRBV20-1 | NA | TRBD1 | TRBJ2-1
TGTGCCAGCAGCCAAGGGCAGGGGGCTCACGATGAGCAGTACTTC | CASSQGQGAHDEQYF | TRBV4-2 | few | TRBD1 | TRBJ2-5
TGTGCCAGCAGTTACGGGGCCGGGCTAGAGCAGTTCTTC | CASSYGAGLEQFF | TRBV6-2/TRBV6-3 | few | NA | TRBJ2-1
TGCGCCAGCAGCGACTGGGACAGGGGCATGACTGAAGCTTTCTTT | CASSDWDRGMTEAFF | TRBV5-1 | NA | TRBD1 | TRBJ1-1
TGCGCCAGCAGCCCAGGGGGGCAGGGCTACGAGCAGTACTTC | CASSPGGQGYEQYF | TRBV4-3 | NA | NA | TRBJ2-7
TGTGCCAACAGCTCGACCAAGGGCAATCAGCCCCAGCATTTT | CANSSTKGNQPQHF | TRBV7-9 | NA | NA | TRBJ1-5
TGTGCCACTTGGGACAGGGAGACAGAAGGCTACACCTTC | CATWDRETEGYTF | TRBV6-5 | many | TRBD1 | TRBJ1-2
TGTGCCAGCGGACGCCCAACTCTTGGGGGGGAGCTGTTTTTT | CASGRPTLGGELFF | TRBV2 | few | NA | TRBJ2-2
TGTGCCAGCAGTGTTGAACGTGGGGCCAACGTCCTGACTTTC | CASSVERGANVLTF | TRBV6-1 | NA | NA | TRBJ2-6
TGTGCCTGGAGTGTCGGGTGGAAGCAGTTCTTC | CAWSVGWKQFF | TRBV30 | NA | NA | TRBJ2-1
TGTGCCAGCACCACAGGGGTTAACGGCTACACCTTC | CASTTGVNGYTF | TRBV28 | NA | TRBD1 | TRBJ1-2
TGTGCCAGCAGTTACTCTCGCATGACAGACCGACAAGAGACCCAGTACTTC | CASSYSRMTDRQETQYF | TRBV6-2/TRBV6-3 | NA | NA | TRBJ2-5
TGTGCCAGTACACCGGGGGGGAGATTCATGAACACTGAAGCTTTCTTT | CASTPGGRFMNTEAFF | TRBV6-5 | once | NA | TRBJ1-1
TGTGCCAGCAGCCTCATACAGGGGGCCCACAATGAGCAGTTCTTC | CASSLIQGAHNEQFF | TRBV14 | few | TRBD1 | TRBJ2-1
TGTGCCACCAGCAGAGGACTAGCGGGAGCCGCAGATACGCAGTATTTT | CATSRGLAGAADTQYF | TRBV15 | NA | TRBD2 | TRBJ2-3
TGCAGTGCTTCACGTGGAGGGGATCAGGATGGCTACACCTTC | CSASRGGDQDGYTF | TRBV20-1 | NA | NA | TRBJ1-2
TGTGCCAGCAGCGACCTCCGGGGTAGTTATGAGCAGTACTTC | CASSDLRGSYEQYF | TRBV28 | NA | NA | TRBJ2-7
TGTGCCAGCAGCCAACCTAGCACAGATACGCAGTATTTT | CASSQPSTDTQYF | TRBV3-1 | few | NA | TRBJ2-3
TGCAGCGTTGATCGTGCGAAAAATACGCAGTATTTT | CSVDRAKNTQYF | TRBV29-1 | many | NA | TRBJ2-3
TGTGCCAGCAGCCAAGGATTGGCTAGCGGGAACAATGAGCAGTTCTTC | CASSQGLASGNNEQFF | TRBV4-2 | once | TRBD2 | TRBJ2-1
TGCGCCAGCAGCCAATGGACTAGCGGGGGGGTAGATACGCAGTATTTT | CASSQWTSGGVDTQYF | TRBV5-1 | once | TRBD2 | TRBJ2-3
TGCAGTGCAGTAACCCCGGGACTAGCGGGTGGTTTAATTGAGTACTTC | CSAVTPGLAGGLIEYF | TRBV20-1 | few | TRBD2 | TRBJ2-5
TGTGCCAGCAGGTACGTCCCCTACGAGCAGTACTTC | CASRYVPYEQYF | TRBV6-2/TRBV6-3 | once | NA | TRBJ2-7
TGTGCCAGCAGCCAACATATTAGCGAAGGGGGGAGCACAGATACGCAGTATTTT | CASSQHISEGGSTDTQYF | TRBV4-2 | NA | NA | TRBJ2-3
TGTGCCAGCAGCCAAGCCGGGACAGCAGGTCCGTACTTC | CASSQAGTAGPYF | TRBV3-1 | few | TRBD1 | TRBJ2-7
TGTGCCAGCAGCTTAAGTCAGGGGGATTACGAGCAGTACTTC | CASSLSQGDYEQYF | TRBV7-2 | NA | TRBD1 | TRBJ2-7
TGTGCCAGCAGTTTGGGGGTTTCCTATGGCTACACCTTC | CASSLGVSYGYTF | TRBV12-3/TRBV12-4 | NA | NA | TRBJ1-2
TGTGCCAGCAGCTCCCGGGACAGGGCATACGATGAGCAGTTCTTC | CASSSRDRAYDEQFF | TRBV7-8 | NA | TRBD1 | TRBJ2-1
TGTGCCAGCAGTACGGGACTAGCGGGTCATGGGACCCAGTACTTC | CASSTGLAGHGTQYF | TRBV28 | NA | TRBD2 | TRBJ2-5
TGCAGTGCTAGGGGGTATGATACCCCCCGTGGCACTGAAGCTTTCTTT | CSARGYDTPRGTEAFF | TRBV20-1 | many | NA | TRBJ1-1
TGCAGTGCTAGTGCCCACAGGGGCCAAAGCTCCTACGAGCAGTACTTC | CSASAHRGQSSYEQYF | TRBV20-1 | few | TRBD1 | TRBJ2-7
TGTGCCAGCAGCTTGGTTCTAACGGGGGGGCTGACAGATACGCAGTATTTT | CASSLVLTGGLTDTQYF | TRBV5-4 | NA | TRBD2 | TRBJ2-3
TGTGCCAGCAGCCAAGATTTGGAAGGGAGTTCACCCCTCCACTTT | CASSQDLEGSSPLHF | TRBV3-1 | many | NA | TRBJ1-6
TGTGCCAGCAGAGGGGGTGGCGAGCAGTACTTC | CASRGGGEQYF | TRBV11-3 | many | NA | TRBJ2-7
TGTGCCAGCAGAGACATTCCCGGGGAGCGGGAAATCAAAAACATTCAGTACTTC | CASRDIPGEREIKNIQYF | TRBV2 | NA | TRBD2 | TRBJ2-4
TGTGCCAGCAGTGATTCCCCGCCGGGGGCTAGCACAGATACGCAGTATTTT | CASSDSPPGASTDTQYF | TRBV6-1 | few | NA | TRBJ2-3
TGTGCCAGCAGCACGCATACGCAGTATTTT | CASSTHTQYF | TRBV12-3/TRBV12-4 | NA | NA | TRBJ2-3
TGTGCCAGCAGTCCCACCCGGAAGTCAGGCCTTAGCGCAGATACGCAGTATTTT | CASSPTRKSGLSADTQYF | TRBV27 | NA | NA | TRBJ2-3
TGCAGCGCGTTCTCGTTGGGCCTGGGGACAGATACGCAGTATTTT | CSAFSLGLGTDTQYF | TRBV29-1 | NA | NA | TRBJ2-3
TGCGCCAGCAGCCGCCAAGCATACGGGGAAATGTACTTC | CASSRQAYGEMYF | TRBV4-3 | many | NA | TRBJ2-5
TGTGCCAGCAGCTTATTACCTAGCGGGGGCGCAGATACGCAGTATTTT | CASSLLPSGGADTQYF | TRBV7-2 | many | TRBD2 | TRBJ2-3
TGTGCCAGCAGCGACGGACAAACGGCTAGCACAGATACGCAGTATTTT | CASSDGQTASTDTQYF | TRBV7-2 | NA | NA | TRBJ2-3
TGTGCCAGCGGGATGACAGGACGCTCTGGGACCAACGTCCTGACTTTC | CASGMTGRSGTNVLTF | TRBV12-3/TRBV12-4 | NA | NA | TRBJ2-6
TGTGCCACCACCGCGGCCAATACGCAGTATTTT | CATTAANTQYF | TRBV15 | few | NA | TRBJ2-3
TGTGCCAGCAGTCAATTCAGGGCGACTAATGAGCAGTTCTTC | CASSQFRATNEQFF | TRBV12-3/TRBV12-4 | few | NA | TRBJ2-1
TGTGCCAGCAGCTTAGGGACGAGGGGGGGAAGTGAAAAACTGTTTTTT | CASSLGTRGGSEKLFF | TRBV7-2 | few | NA | TRBJ1-4